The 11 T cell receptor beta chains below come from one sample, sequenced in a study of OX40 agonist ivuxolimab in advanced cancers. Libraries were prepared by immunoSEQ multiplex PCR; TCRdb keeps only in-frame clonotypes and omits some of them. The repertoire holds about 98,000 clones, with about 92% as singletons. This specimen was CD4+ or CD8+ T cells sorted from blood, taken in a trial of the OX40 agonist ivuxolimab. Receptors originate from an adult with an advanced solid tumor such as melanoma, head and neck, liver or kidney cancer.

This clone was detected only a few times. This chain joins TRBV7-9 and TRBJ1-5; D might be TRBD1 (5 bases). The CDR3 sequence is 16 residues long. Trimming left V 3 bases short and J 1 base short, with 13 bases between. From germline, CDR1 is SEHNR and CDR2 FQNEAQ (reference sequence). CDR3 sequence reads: CASSFDDRGSNQPQHF. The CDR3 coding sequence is TGTGCCAGCAGCTTCGATGACCGGGGCAGCAATCAGCCCCAGCATTTT.

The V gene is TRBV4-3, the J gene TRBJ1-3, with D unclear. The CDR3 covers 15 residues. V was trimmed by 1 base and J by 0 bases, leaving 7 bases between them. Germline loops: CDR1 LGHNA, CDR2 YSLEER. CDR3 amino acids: CASSQVGSSGNTIYF. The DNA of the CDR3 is TGCGCCAGCAGCCAAGTGGGGAGCTCTGGAAACACCATATATTTT.

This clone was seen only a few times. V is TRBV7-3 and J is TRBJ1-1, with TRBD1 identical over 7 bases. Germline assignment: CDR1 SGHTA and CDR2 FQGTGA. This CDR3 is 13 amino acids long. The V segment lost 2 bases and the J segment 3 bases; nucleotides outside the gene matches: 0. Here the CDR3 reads CASSLDRDTEAFF. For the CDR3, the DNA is TGTGCCAGCAGCTTAGACAGGGACACTGAAGCTTTCTTT.

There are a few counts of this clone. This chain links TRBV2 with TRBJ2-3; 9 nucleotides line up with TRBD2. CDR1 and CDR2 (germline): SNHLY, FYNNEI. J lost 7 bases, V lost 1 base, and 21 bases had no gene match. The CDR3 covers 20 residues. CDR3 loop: CASSEESLAGWRRRINTQYF. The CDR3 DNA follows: TGTGCCAGCAGTGAAGAGTCCCTAGCGGGATGGAGGAGGAGAATTAATACGCAGTATTTT.

The CDR3 is CASSIASRLYNEQFF. The CDR3 DNA reads TGTGCCAGTAGTATCGCTAGCAGACTGTACAATGAGCAGTTCTTC. The chain uses TRBV19 and TRBJ2-1; weak D call: TRBD2 (5 bases). Per the germline V gene, CDR1 is LNHDA and CDR2 is SQIVND (reference sequence). The V and J ends lost 3 bases and 4 bases respectively, with 13 bases between them. The CDR3 extends over 15 amino acids.

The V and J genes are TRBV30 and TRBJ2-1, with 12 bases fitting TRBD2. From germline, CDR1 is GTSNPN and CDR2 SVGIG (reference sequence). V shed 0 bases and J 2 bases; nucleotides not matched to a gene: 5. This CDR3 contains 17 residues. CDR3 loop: CAWSVLLAGGPYNEQFF. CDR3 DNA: TGTGCCTGGAGTGTACTCCTAGCGGGGGGGCCCTACAATGAGCAGTTCTTC. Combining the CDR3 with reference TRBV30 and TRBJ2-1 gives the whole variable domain SQTIHQWPATLVQPVGSPLSLECTVEGTSNPNLYWYRQAAGRGLQLLFYSVGIGQISSEVPQNLSASRPQDRQFILSSKKLLLSDSGFYLCAWSVLLAGGPYNEQFFGPGTRLTVL.

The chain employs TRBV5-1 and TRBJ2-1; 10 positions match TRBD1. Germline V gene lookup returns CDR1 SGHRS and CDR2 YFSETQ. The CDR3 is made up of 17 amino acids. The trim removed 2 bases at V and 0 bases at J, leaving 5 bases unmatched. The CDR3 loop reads CASSFRDRGNSYNEQFF. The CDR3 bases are TGCGCCAGCAGCTTCCGGGACAGGGGCAACTCCTACAATGAGCAGTTCTTC.

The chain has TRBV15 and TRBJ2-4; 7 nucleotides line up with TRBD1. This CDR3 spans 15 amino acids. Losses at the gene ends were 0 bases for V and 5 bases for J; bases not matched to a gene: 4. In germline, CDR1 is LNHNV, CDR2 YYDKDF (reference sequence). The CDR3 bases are TGTGCCACCAGCAGAGATAGGGGGCTGGAAAACATTCAGTACTTC. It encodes CATSRDRGLENIQYF.

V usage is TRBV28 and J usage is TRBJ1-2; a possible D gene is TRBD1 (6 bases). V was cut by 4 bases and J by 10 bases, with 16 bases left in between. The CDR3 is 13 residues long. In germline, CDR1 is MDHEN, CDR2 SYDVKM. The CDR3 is CASSWGARGAYTF. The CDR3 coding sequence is TGTGCCAGCAGTTGGGGGGCCCGGGGAGCCTACACCTTC.

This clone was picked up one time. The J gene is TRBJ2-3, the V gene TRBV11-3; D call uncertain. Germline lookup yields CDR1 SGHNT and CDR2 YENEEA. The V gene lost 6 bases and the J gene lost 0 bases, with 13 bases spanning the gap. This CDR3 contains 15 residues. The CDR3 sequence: CASSSGVRSTDTQYF. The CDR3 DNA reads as TGTGCCAGCAGTTCGGGCGTCCGGAGCACAGATACGCAGTATTTT.

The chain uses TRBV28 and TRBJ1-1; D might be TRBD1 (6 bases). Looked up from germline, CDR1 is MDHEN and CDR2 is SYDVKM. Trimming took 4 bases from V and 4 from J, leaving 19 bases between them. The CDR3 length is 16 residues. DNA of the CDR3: TGTGCCAGCAGTTCTCCACAGGGCTCGATCCGCACTGAAGCTTTCTTT. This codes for CASSSPQGSIRTEAFF.